This T cell receptor (beta chain) appears in the sequencing data of a study of blood T cells in healthy people across ages. V shed 8 bases, J shed 4 bases, and the junction held 14 bases outside the gene matches. CDR1 is LNHDA, CDR2 SQIVND, per germline (reference sequence). The CDR3 runs to 15 residues. Alongside a J-beta primer mix, a sample-barcoded 5' primer served in a second PCR lasting about 6 to 12 cycles. One entry per CDR3 protein, called by TCRdb with MiXCR from the 5' RACE reads. The sample shows about 800,000 distinct CDR3 sequences, roughly 25% of them seen only once. A further study also used this sample, focusing on T cells of mothers and their children.

The sequence came from a boy between 10 and 17 years old in good health. V and J are TRBV19 and TRBJ2-7, with 7 bases lining up with TRBD1. The source material was blood. CDR3 sequence reads: CASANGDRAKYEQYF. DNA of the CDR3: TGTGCCAGTGCTAATGGAGACAGGGCTAAATACGAGCAGTACTTC.